The subject of this entry is one TCR beta chain. The antigen remains unidentified. Trimming took 5 bases from V and 4 from J; bases not matched to a gene: 3. CDR3 size: 13 residues. CDR1 and CDR2 from the germline V gene are LNHDA and SQIVND (reference sequence). This entry belongs to a study of spatial heterogeneity in lung cancer. Background on the study: The mean occurrence of each unique TCR and UMI combination in raw reads exceeded nine. Broader study findings: The appearance of ubiquitous expanded tumor TCRs in blood was greater at resection than follow-up.

As for time point: sample taken at primary tumor resection. Donation came from some 72 patients with untreated early-stage non-small cell lung cancer. Material for sequencing was whole RNA from tumor, nontumor lung or frozen PBMC, left unsorted. TCRdb processed the 5' RACE reads anew with MiXCR; each CDR3 protein has one entry. The sample carries 60,000 or so distinct CDR3 sequences, roughly 6.4% recorded once. The sample in question was PBMCs, obtained at surgery. The chain uses TRBV19 and TRBJ1-2; 8 bases agree with TRBD1. The TCR sequence derives from a female donor with early-stage non-small cell lung cancer. The CDR3 loop reads CASSPGQAYGYTF. The CDR3 nucleotides are TGTGCCAGTAGTCCGGGACAGGCCTATGGCTACACCTTC.